This T cell receptor delta chain is from a study of gamma-delta T cells after stem cell transplantation. With regard to this clone: A junction end diverges from the germline sequence, so it may reflect a read error. Within the sample, other DNA sequences also encode this same CDR3.

TCRdb applied CATT to the RT-PCR reads for clone calling. The sample contains over 2,000 delta-chain clones, about 1.4% of which appear only once. The CDR3 totals 16 residues. Germline CDR1 GEAIGNYY, CDR2 EKD. This receptor was obtained from a human donor. It is not recorded whose cells these are; they may come from a transplant donor. The sample was gamma-delta T cells. The V call is TRDV2, the J call TRDJ1; 13 positions agree with TRDD3. CDR3 bases: TGCGCCTGTGACTTCCTACTGGGGGATACGACCGACAAACTCATCTTT. It is translated as CACDFLLGDTTDKLIF.